This entry is about one T cell receptor (beta chain). What it recognizes is unknown. This sample's time point: week 47, end of study. A 20-mer mutant IDH1 peptide at 300 ug was injected subcutaneously with topical imiquimod. This entry belongs to a study of a mutant IDH1 vaccine in newly diagnosed glioma. Findings and limits, study-wide: With respect to changes in top peripheral T cell clonotypes, pseudoprogression seemed unrelated.

Here immunoSEQ multiplex PCR was the method, and the copy in TCRdb shows in-frame clones only, minus some. Here the sample spans tens of thousands of clones, roughly four fifths being singletons. Trimming removed 2 bases at V and 1 base at J, with 10 bases between. Germline CDR1 reads KGHSH; CDR2 reads LQKENI. The CDR3 sequence is 15 residues long. This TCR was sampled from a woman aged 50 to 65 with glioma. The V and J genes are TRBV18 and TRBJ2-3; D is ambiguous. Material: PBMCs, obtained from a glioma patient whose treatment included an IDH1 peptide vaccine. The CDR3 loop is CASSPGLLGTDTQYF. CDR3 sequence (DNA): TGTGCCAGCTCACCAGGGCTATTGGGCACAGATACGCAGTATTTT.